The rows below give T cell receptor beta chains drawn from one sample of a study of identical twins. TCRdb reprocessed the 5' RACE reads with MiXCR, giving one entry per CDR3 protein. The repertoire holds more than 1.5 million distinct CDR3 sequences, with 32% as singletons. Sequenced material: cord blood. The receptor set was obtained from a newborn girl in good health. CDR3s include the opening cysteine and the closing phenylalanine or tryptophan. The D gene is left open where the match is weak. Size is omitted from some rows. Given values are once, few, many or a class for expanded clones.

TGTGCCAGCAGCCCATTGGACATCTTCCGGGACCCTACCCACGAGCAGTACTTC	CASSPLDIFRDPTHEQYF	TRBV3-1	few	.	TRBJ2-7
TGCAGTGCTAGACTCCTGGGGGGCACGAGCAATCAGCCCCAGCATTTT	CSARLLGGTSNQPQHF	TRBV20-1	few	.	TRBJ1-5
TGTGCCATCAGTGAAACCCAGCTAGCGGGGGGGCCCTCAGATACGCAGTATTTT	CAISETQLAGGPSDTQYF	TRBV10-3	.	TRBD2	TRBJ2-3
TGTGCCAGCAGTTACCGCGACAGGGGCTCTGGCTACACCTTC	CASSYRDRGSGYTF	TRBV6-6	.	TRBD1	TRBJ1-2
TGTGCCAGCAGTGGAAGGTCGACTAGCACAGATACGCAGTATTTT	CASSGRSTSTDTQYF	TRBV3-1	few	.	TRBJ2-3
TGTGCCAGTAGTATGGTCCCGTTACATGAGCAGTACTTC	CASSMVPLHEQYF	TRBV19	.	.	TRBJ2-5
TGCGCCAGCAGCCCCCCCAGGGACTTCGGTGGAGCTTTCTTT	CASSPPRDFGGAFF	TRBV5-1	.	.	TRBJ1-1
TGTGCCAGCAGCTTAGCGAGGTCGGCGGGGTCGCGGAATGAGCAGTTCTTC	CASSLARSAGSRNEQFF	TRBV7-2	.	.	TRBJ2-1
TGTGCCAGCAGCCAAACAGGTGAAAAACTGTTTTTT	CASSQTGEKLFF	TRBV3-1	many	.	TRBJ1-4
TGTGCCAGCAGCGTAGGACAGGGGGCCCAGCTAGATACGCAGTATTTT	CASSVGQGAQLDTQYF	TRBV9	few	TRBD1	TRBJ2-3
TGCAGCGTTGACCCGGGACTTTACCTCAATGAGCAGTACTTC	CSVDPGLYLNEQYF	TRBV29-1	once	.	TRBJ2-7
TGTGCCTGGAACCAGGGGGCCCGCACAGATACGCAGTATTTT	CAWNQGARTDTQYF	TRBV30	.	TRBD1	TRBJ2-3
TGTGCCAGCAGTTACTCAAGGACAGGGCTCTATGGCTACACCTTC	CASSYSRTGLYGYTF	TRBV6-6	.	TRBD1	TRBJ1-2
TGCGCCAGCAGCTTGGGACAGGGTTTGGATGCCAATGAGCAGTTCTTC	CASSLGQGLDANEQFF	TRBV5-1	.	TRBD1	TRBJ2-1
TGTGCCAGCAGCTTAGGTTATGGGGTTTTCTATGGCTACACCTTC	CASSLGYGVFYGYTF	TRBV11-2	.	.	TRBJ1-2
TGCGCCAGCAGCTTCCGCGTCCTTGACTGGTACTCCTGCAATGAGCAGTTCTTC	CASSFRVLDWYSCNEQFF	TRBV5-1	.	.	TRBJ2-1
TGTGCCAGCAGCTTAAAGGTGAACACTGAAGCTTTCTTT	CASSLKVNTEAFF	TRBV11-2	many	.	TRBJ1-1
TGCAGTGCTCGGTCGTACCAAGAGACCCAGTACTTC	CSARSYQETQYF	TRBV20-1	.	.	TRBJ2-5
TGTGCCAGCAGTGAATGGGGGGGCAAGGAGACCCAGTACTTC	CASSEWGGKETQYF	TRBV25-1	.	.	TRBJ2-5
TGCAGTGCCAAGGGACTAGCGGGAGTAGCGTCTCGTCCAGATACGCAGTATTTT	CSAKGLAGVASRPDTQYF	TRBV20-1	.	TRBD2	TRBJ2-3
TGCAGTGCCCTCCGGGACTCCCTCACAGATACGCAGTATTTT	CSALRDSLTDTQYF	TRBV20-1	.	.	TRBJ2-3
TGCAGTGCTAGTCAGGCATACACTGAAGCTTTCTTT	CSASQAYTEAFF	TRBV20-1	few	.	TRBJ1-1
TGTGCCAGCAGCCCCTTCCGGGACCCGAACACTGAAGCTTTCTTT	CASSPFRDPNTEAFF	TRBV7-9	.	.	TRBJ1-1
TGTGCCAGCAGCGTAGGGGGGGTAGGAAACACTGAAGCTTTCTTT	CASSVGGVGNTEAFF	TRBV12-3/TRBV12-4	.	.	TRBJ1-1
TGCGCCAGCAGCCCGACCCGGACTAGCGGGGGCCCCTCCTACAATGAGCAGTTCTTC	CASSPTRTSGGPSYNEQFF	TRBV4-1	.	TRBD2	TRBJ2-1
TGTGCCAGCTCACCGGATAGCGGGCCCCTCTCCTACGAGCAGTACTTC	CASSPDSGPLSYEQYF	TRBV18	.	TRBD2	TRBJ2-7
TGTGCCTGCCTGCGGACGGGGGTCGCTTTCTTT	CACLRTGVAFF	TRBV30	.	.	TRBJ1-1
TGCAGTGGCAGCAGGGGGCTGAATGAAAAACTGTTTTTT	CSGSRGLNEKLFF	TRBV20-1	once	TRBD1	TRBJ1-4
TGCAGTCTAGGACGGTCGGAAGCCAAAAACATTCAGTACTTC	CSLGRSEAKNIQYF	TRBV20-1	few	.	TRBJ2-4